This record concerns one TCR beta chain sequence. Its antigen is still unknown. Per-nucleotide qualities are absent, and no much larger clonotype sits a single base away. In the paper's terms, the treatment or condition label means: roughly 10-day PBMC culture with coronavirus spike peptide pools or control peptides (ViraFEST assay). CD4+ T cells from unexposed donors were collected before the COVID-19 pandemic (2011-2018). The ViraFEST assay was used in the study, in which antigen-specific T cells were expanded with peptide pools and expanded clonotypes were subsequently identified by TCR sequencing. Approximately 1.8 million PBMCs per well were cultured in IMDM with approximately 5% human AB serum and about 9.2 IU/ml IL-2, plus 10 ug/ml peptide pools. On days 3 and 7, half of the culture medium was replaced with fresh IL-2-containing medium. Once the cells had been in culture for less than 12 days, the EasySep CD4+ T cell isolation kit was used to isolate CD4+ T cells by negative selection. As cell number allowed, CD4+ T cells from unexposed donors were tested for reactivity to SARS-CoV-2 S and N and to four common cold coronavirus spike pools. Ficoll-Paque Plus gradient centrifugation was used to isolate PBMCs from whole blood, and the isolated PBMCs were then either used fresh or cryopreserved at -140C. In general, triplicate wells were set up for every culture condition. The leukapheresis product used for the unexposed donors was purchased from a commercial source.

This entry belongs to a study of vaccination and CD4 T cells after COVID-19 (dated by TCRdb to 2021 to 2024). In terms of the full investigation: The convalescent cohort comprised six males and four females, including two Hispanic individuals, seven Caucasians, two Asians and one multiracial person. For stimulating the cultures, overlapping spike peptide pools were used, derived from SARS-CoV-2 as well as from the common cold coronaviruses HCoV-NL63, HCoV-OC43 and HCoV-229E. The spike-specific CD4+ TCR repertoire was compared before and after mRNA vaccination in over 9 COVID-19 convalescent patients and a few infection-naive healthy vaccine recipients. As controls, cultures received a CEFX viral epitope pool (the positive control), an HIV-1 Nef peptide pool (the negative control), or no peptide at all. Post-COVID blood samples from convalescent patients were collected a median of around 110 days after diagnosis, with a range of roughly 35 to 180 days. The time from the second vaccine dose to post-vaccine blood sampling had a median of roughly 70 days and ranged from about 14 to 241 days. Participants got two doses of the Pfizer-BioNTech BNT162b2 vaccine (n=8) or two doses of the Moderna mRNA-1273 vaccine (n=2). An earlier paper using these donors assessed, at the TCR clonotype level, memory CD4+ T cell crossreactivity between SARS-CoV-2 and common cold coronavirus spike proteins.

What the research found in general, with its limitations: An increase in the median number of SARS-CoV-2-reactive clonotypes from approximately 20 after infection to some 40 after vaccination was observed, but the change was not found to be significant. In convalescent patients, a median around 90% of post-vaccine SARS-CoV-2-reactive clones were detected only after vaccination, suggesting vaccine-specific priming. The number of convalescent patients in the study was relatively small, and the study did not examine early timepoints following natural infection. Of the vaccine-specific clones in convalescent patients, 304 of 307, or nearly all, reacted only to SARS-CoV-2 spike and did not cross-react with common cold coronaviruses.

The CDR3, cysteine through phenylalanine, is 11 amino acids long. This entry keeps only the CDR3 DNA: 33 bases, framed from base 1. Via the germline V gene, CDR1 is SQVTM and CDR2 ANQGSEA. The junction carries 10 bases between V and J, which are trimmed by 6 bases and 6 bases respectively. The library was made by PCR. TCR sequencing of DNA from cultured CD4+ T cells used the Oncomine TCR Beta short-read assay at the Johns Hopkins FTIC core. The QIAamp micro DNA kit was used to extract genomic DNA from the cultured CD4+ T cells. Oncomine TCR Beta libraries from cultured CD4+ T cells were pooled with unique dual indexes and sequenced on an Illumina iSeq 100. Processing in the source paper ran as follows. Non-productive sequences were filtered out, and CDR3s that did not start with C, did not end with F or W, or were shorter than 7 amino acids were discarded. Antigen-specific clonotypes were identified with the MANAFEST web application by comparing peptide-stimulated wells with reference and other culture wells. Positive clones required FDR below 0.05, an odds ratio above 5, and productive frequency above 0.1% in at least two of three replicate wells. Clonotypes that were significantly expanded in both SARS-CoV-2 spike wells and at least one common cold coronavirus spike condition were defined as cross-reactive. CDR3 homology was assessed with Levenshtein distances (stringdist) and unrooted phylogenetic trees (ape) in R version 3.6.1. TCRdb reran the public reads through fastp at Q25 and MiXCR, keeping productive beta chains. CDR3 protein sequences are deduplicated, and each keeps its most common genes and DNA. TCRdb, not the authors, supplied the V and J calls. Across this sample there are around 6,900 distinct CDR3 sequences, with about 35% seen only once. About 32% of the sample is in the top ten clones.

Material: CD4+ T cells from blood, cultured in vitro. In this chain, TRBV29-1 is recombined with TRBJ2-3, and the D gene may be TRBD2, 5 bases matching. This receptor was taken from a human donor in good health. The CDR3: CSVDSADTQYF. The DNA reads TGCAGCGTAGATAGCGCTGATACGCAGTATTTT.